The 14 T cell receptor beta chains below come from one sample, sequenced in a study of blood T cell repertoires in COVID-19. The repertoire was sequenced with immunoSEQ multiplex PCR; TCRdb's copy has only in-frame clones and lacks some. The table includes approximately 190,000 clones, 84% detected once. The material sequenced was peripheral blood. The source is a human donor in a cohort sampled during active COVID-19.

The chain uses TRBV4-1 and TRBJ2-7; a weak D match, TRBD2 (6 bases). The CDR3 totals 16 residues. Germline CDR1 and CDR2: MGHRA and YSYEKL. V lost 1 base to trimming and J lost 3 bases, with 16 bases between them. Here the CDR3 DNA reads TGCGCCAGCAGCCAAGGGGTCGGAACGGGGGACTACGAGCAGTACTTC. It codes for CASSQGVGTGDYEQYF.

V and J are TRBV2 and TRBJ1-3, with TRBD1 identical over 8 bases. CDR3 length: 14 amino acids. The V and J ends lost 6 bases and 2 bases, in that order; junction bases with no gene match: 3. The germline V gene encodes CDR1 SNHLY and CDR2 FYNNEI. CDR3 amino acids: CASRLDRAGNTIYF. The CDR3 coding sequence is TGTGCCAGCAGATTGGACAGGGCTGGAAACACCATATATTTT.

This chain links TRBV6-1 with TRBJ2-7, with 7 bases fitting TRBD1. Germline V gives CDR1 MNHNS, CDR2 SASEGT. V lost 1 base, J lost 8 bases, and 5 bases stayed unmatched. The CDR3 has 13 residues. Here the CDR3 reads CASSEVTGAKQYV. CDR3 sequence (DNA): TGTGCCAGCAGTGAAGTCACAGGGGCAAAGCAGTACGTC.

The chain has TRBV7-3 and TRBJ2-5; D may be TRBD1 (6 bases). Germline-derived CDR1 and CDR2 are SGHTA and FQGTGA. V lost 4 bases and J lost 7, with 13 bases in between. CDR3 length: 13 residues. CDR3 bases: TGTGCCAGCAGCTCCACACAGGGAAGGACCCAGTACTTC. It codes for CASSSTQGRTQYF.

V is TRBV10-2 and J is TRBJ2-1, with 9 bases aligning to TRBD2. The J segment lost 9 bases and the V segment lost 2 bases, leaving 14 bases of the junction unmatched. The CDR3 loop spans 17 amino acids. The V gene's germline CDR1 is WSHSY and CDR2 SAAADI. CDR3 bases: TGCGCCAGCAGTGAGAGGGGTGCGGGGGGGCAGCGGAGTGAGCAGTTCTTC. Translation: CASSERGAGGQRSEQFF.

The chain has TRBV28 and TRBJ2-7; the D gene is possibly TRBD2 (5 bases). From germline, CDR1 is MDHEN and CDR2 SYDVKM. V was pared by 5 bases and J by 5 bases, with 16 bases between. The CDR3 has 14 amino acids. The CDR3 DNA sequence: TGTGCCAGCAGTATCCCCGGGATACGGAACGAGCAGTACTTC. It specifies CASSIPGIRNEQYF.

This sequence joins TRBV15 and TRBJ2-5, with D possibly being TRBD1 (5 bases). This CDR3 has 15 amino acids. Deletions cut 0 bases from V and 5 bases from J, with 13 bases between. CDR1 and CDR2 from the germline V gene are LNHNV and YYDKDF (reference sequence). Here the CDR3 reads CATSREGRAWETQYF. In nucleotides, the CDR3 is TGTGCCACCAGCAGAGAGGGCAGGGCGTGGGAGACCCAGTACTTC.

The rearrangement links TRBV7-2 to TRBJ2-7; unclear D gene. Germline assignment: CDR1 SGHTA and CDR2 FQGNSA. The CDR3 consists of 15 residues. V was cut by 1 base and J by 2 bases, with 12 bases left in between. CDR3 amino acids: CASSLGGGSTYEQYF. The CDR3 DNA follows: TGTGCCAGCAGCTTAGGAGGTGGCAGTACCTACGAGCAGTACTTC.

The chain combines TRBV6-2 or TRBV6-3 with TRBJ2-5; a weak D match, TRBD1 (6 bases). Trimming cost V 5 bases and J 6 bases, with 22 bases left between them. Germline V gene lookup returns CDR1 MNHEY and CDR2 SVGEGT. The CDR3 extends over 16 amino acids. In DNA form, the CDR3 reads TGTGCCAGCAGTCCGGGACATAACAGTTTTATGAAGACCCAGTACTTC. Its translation is CASSPGHNSFMKTQYF.

The rearrangement uses TRBV7-2 and TRBJ2-1, with 9 nucleotides matching TRBD2. CDR3 length equals 15 residues. The trim removed 6 bases at V and 8 bases at J, leaving 11 bases unmatched. The germline V gene has CDR1 SGHTA and CDR2 FQGNSA. In nucleotides, the CDR3 is TGTGCCAGCAGACCGACCGGGACTAGCTTCGATGAGCAGTTCTTC. This codes for CASRPTGTSFDEQFF.

The chain recombines TRBV2 with TRBJ1-2, with 11 bases identical to TRBD1. The V and J ends lost 6 bases and 4 bases, in that order; junction bases with no gene match: 7. From germline, CDR1 is SNHLY and CDR2 FYNNEI. The CDR3 totals 15 residues. The CDR3 sequence: CASRPGTGGGYGYTF. CDR3 in DNA: TGTGCCAGCAGGCCCGGGACAGGGGGAGGCTATGGCTACACCTTC.

The V and J genes are TRBV24-1 and TRBJ2-7, with TRBD2 as a possible D gene (6 bases). Trimming left V 0 bases short and J 2 bases short, with 19 bases between. Germline CDR1 KGHDR, CDR2 SFDVKD. The CDR3 contains 18 residues. CDR3 in DNA: TGTGCCACCAGTGATTTGTCCAGACCGGGGGTCCAGCCCTACGAGCAGTACGTC. Amino acids: CATSDLSRPGVQPYEQYV.

The chain carries TRBV5-1 and TRBJ2-7; D might be TRBD2 (6 bases). The CDR3 is made up of 15 amino acids. Germline values: CDR1 SGHRS, CDR2 YFSETQ. Deletions cut 0 bases from V and 0 bases from J, with 10 bases between. The CDR3 protein is CASSLVGGDSYEQYF. The CDR3 DNA follows: TGCGCCAGCAGCTTGGTAGGAGGGGACTCCTACGAGCAGTACTTC. Full variable domain (rest looked up from reference TRBV5-1 and TRBJ2-7): KAGVTQTPRYLIKTRGQQVTLSCSPISGHRSVSWYQQTPGQGLQFLFEYFSETQRNKGNFPGRFSGRQFSNSRSEMNVSTLELGDSALYLCASSLVGGDSYEQYFGPGTRLTVT.

The chain uses TRBV19 and TRBJ1-2; no definite D call. CDR1 is LNHDA, CDR2 SQIVND, per germline (reference sequence). The CDR3 spans 14 residues. The ends were cut back, 3 bases at V and 0 bases at J, with 8 bases in the middle. The CDR3 spells CASSILGPNYGYTF. CDR3 in DNA: TGTGCCAGTAGTATCCTTGGGCCTAACTATGGCTACACCTTC.